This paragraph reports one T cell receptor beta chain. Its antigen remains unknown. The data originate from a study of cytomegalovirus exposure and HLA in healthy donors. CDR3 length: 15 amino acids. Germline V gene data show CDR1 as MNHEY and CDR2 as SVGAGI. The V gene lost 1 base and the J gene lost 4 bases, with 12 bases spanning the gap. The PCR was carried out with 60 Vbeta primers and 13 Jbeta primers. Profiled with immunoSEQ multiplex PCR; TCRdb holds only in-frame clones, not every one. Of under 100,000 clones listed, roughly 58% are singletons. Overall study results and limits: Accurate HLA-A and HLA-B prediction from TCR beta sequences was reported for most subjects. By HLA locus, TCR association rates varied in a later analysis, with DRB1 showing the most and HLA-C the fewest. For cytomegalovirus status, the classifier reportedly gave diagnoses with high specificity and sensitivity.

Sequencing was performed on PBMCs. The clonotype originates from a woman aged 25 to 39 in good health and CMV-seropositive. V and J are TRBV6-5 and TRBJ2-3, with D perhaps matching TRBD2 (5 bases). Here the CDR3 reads CASSYFGVEADTQYF. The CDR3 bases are TGTGCCAGCAGTTACTTCGGGGTCGAGGCAGATACGCAGTATTTT.